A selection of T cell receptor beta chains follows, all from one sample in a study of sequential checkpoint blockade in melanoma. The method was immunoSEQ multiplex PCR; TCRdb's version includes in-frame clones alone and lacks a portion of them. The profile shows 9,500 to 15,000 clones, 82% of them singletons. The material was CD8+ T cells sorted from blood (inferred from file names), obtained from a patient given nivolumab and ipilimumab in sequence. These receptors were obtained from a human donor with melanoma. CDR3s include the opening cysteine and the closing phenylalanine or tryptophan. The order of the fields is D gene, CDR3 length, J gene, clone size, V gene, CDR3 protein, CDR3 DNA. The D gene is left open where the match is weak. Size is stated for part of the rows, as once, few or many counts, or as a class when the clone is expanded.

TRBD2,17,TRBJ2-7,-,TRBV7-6,CASSSEPTSGGFYEQYF,TGTGCCAGCAGCTCAGAACCCACTAGCGGGGGTTTCTACGAGCAGTACTTC
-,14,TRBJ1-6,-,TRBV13,CASTWGGKNSPLHF,TGTGCCAGCACCTGGGGCGGGAAGAATTCACCCCTCCACTTT
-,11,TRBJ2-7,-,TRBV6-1,CASSDFYEQYF,TGTGCCAGCAGTGACTTCTACGAGCAGTACTTC
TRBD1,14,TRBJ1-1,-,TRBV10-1,CASTFPGQGRGAFF,TGCGCCAGCACGTTCCCGGGACAGGGTCGAGGGGCTTTCTTT
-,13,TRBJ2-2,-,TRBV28,CASSTRDTGELFF,TGTGCCAGCAGCACTAGGGACACCGGGGAGCTGTTTTTT
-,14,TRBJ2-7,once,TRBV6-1,CASTSYESYYEQYF,TGTGCCAGCACCTCCTACGAGAGTTACTACGAGCAGTACTTC
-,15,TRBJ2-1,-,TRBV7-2,CASSLDSSSYNEQFF,TGTGCCAGCAGCCTAGATTCGAGCTCCTACAATGAGCAGTTCTTC
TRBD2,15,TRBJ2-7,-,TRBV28,CASSSSGGSPYEQYF,TGTGCCAGCAGTTCCTCGGGGGGATCCCCCTACGAGCAGTACTTC
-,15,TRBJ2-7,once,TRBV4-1,CASSQELQGYYEQYF,TGCGCCAGCAGCCAAGAGTTACAGGGCTACTACGAGCAGTACTTC
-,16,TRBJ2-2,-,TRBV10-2,CASSEEGGTNTGELFF,TGCGCCAGCAGTGAAGAGGGGGGGACGAACACCGGGGAGCTGTTTTTT
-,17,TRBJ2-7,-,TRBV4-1,CASSQDFTTSFVDEQYF,TGCGCCAGCAGCCAAGATTTTACCACTAGTTTTGTGGACGAGCAGTACTTC
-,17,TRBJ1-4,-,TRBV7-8,CASSLEVGLATNEKLFF,TGTGCCAGCAGCTTAGAGGTTGGACTTGCAACTAATGAAAAACTGTTTTTT
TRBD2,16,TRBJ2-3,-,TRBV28,CASTYFRREMTDTQYF,TGTGCCAGCACCTACTTTCGGCGGGAGATGACAGATACGCAGTATTTT
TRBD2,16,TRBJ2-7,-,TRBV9,CASSTGLAENSYEQYF,TGTGCCAGCAGCACCGGACTAGCGGAAAACTCCTACGAGCAGTACTTC
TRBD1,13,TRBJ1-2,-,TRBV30,CAGTGQANYGYTF,TGTGCCGGGACAGGGCAAGCTAACTATGGCTACACCTTC
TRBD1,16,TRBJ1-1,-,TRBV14,CASSLSDRGPDTEAFF,TGTGCCAGCAGCCTATCGGACAGGGGACCGGACACTGAAGCTTTCTTT
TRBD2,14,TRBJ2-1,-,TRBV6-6,CASSYGRGGLEQFF,TGTGCCAGCAGTTACGGTCGGGGGGGCCTCGAGCAGTTCTTC
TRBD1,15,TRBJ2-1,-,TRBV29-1,CSVEEGQGFVNEQFF,TGCAGCGTTGAAGAAGGACAGGGGTTCGTCAATGAGCAGTTCTTC
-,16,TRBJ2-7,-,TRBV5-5,CASSLAGGTESYEQYF,TGTGCCAGCAGCTTGGCCGGAGGGACAGAGTCCTACGAGCAGTACTTC
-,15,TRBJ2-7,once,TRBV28,CASSFRGLLSYEQYF,TGTGCCAGCAGTTTTAGGGGACTGCTCTCCTACGAGCAGTACTTC
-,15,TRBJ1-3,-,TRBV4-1,CASSQGDFGGNTIYF,TGCGCCAGCAGCCAAGGGGACTTCGGTGGAAACACCATATATTTT
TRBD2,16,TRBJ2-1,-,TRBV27,CASSFLLAGGPGEQFF,TGTGCCAGCAGTTTCCTCTTGGCGGGAGGGCCAGGTGAGCAGTTCTTC
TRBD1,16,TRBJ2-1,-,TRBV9,CASSVAGTGGSFEQFF,TGTGCCAGCAGCGTAGCAGGGACAGGGGGATCTTTCGAGCAGTTCTTC
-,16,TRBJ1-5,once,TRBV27,CASIVRGIMSNQPQHF,TGTGCCAGCATCGTTCGAGGGATTATGAGCAATCAGCCCCAGCATTTT
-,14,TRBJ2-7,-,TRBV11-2,CASRLVWEDHEQYF,TGTGCCAGCAGACTCGTTTGGGAGGACCACGAGCAGTACTTC
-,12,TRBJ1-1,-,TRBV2,CASSKRNTEAFF,TGTGCCAGCAGTAAGAGGAACACTGAAGCTTTCTTT
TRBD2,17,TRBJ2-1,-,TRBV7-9,CASSWTSGGPDYNEQFF,TGTGCCAGCAGCTGGACTAGCGGGGGGCCCGACTACAATGAGCAGTTCTTC
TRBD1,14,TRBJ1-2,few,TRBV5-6,CASSLHTGGDGYTF,TGTGCCAGCAGCTTGCATACAGGGGGGGATGGCTACACCTTC
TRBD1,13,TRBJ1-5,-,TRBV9,CASGQLSNQPQHF,TGTGCTTCGGGACAGCTTAGCAATCAGCCCCAGCATTTT
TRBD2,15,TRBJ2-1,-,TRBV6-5,CASSQSGSSYNEQFF,TGTGCCAGCAGTCAAAGCGGGAGTTCCTACAATGAGCAGTTCTTC
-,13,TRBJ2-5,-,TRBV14,CASSPDSWETQYF,TGTGCCAGCAGCCCCGACAGCTGGGAGACCCAGTACTTC
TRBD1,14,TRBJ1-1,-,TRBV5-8,CASSWGQSPTEAFF,TGTGCCAGCAGCTGGGGACAGTCCCCGACTGAAGCTTTCTTT
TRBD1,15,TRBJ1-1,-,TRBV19,CASSPRQGRDTEAFF,TGTGCCAGTAGTCCAAGACAGGGAAGGGACACTGAAGCTTTCTTT
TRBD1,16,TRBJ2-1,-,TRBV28,CASSGQGVSSYNEQFF,TGTGCCAGCAGTGGGCAGGGGGTGAGCTCCTACAATGAGCAGTTCTTC
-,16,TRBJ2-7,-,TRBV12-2,CASRFPGTGVTYEQYF,TGTGCAAGTCGCTTTCCCGGGACAGGGGTCACCTACGAGCAGTACTTC
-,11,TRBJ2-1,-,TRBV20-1,CSASAYNEQFF,TGCAGTGCCAGTGCCTACAATGAGCAGTTCTTC
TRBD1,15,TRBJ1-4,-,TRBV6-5,CASSSDRASFEKLFF,TGTGCCAGCAGTTCGGACAGGGCGTCGTTTGAAAAACTGTTTTTT
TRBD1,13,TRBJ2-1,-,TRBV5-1,CASSSWTGAEKFF,TGCGCCAGCAGCTCCTGGACAGGGGCGGAGAAGTTCTTC
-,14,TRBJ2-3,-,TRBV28,CASSFGGGADTQYF,TGTGCCAGCAGTTTCGGCGGCGGGGCAGATACGCAGTATTTT
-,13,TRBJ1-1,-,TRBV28,CASSFQMNTEAFF,TGTGCCAGCAGTTTCCAAATGAACACTGAAGCTTTCTTT
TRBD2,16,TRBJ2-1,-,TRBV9,CASSVVMRGAYNEQFF,TGTGCCAGCAGCGTAGTAATGCGGGGGGCGTACAATGAGCAGTTCTTC
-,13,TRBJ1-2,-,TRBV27,CASSPSWYYGYTF,TGTGCCAGCAGCCCCAGTTGGTACTATGGCTACACCTTC
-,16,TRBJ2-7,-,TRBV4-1,CASSQEALESSYEQYF,TGCGCCAGCAGCCAAGAGGCGCTAGAGAGCTCCTACGAGCAGTACTTC
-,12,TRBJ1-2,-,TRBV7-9,CASSLAAYGYTF,TGTGCCAGCAGCTTAGCAGCCTATGGCTACACCTTC
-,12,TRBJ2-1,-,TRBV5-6,CASSLINSEQFF,TGTGCCAGCAGCTTGATTAATAGTGAGCAGTTCTTC
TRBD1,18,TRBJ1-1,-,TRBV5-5,CASSSLTGPTRENTEAFF,TGTGCCAGCAGCTCCCTGACAGGGCCAACTAGGGAGAACACTGAAGCTTTCTTT
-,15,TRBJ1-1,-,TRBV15,CATSRESGWNTEAFF,TGTGCCACCAGCAGAGAATCAGGATGGAACACTGAAGCTTTCTTT
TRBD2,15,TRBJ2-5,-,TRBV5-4,CASSYSGGAPETQYF,TGTGCCAGCAGCTATAGCGGGGGGGCCCCGGAGACCCAGTACTTC
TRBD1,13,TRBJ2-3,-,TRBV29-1,CSEWDSITDTQYF,TGCAGCGAATGGGACAGTATCACAGATACGCAGTATTTT
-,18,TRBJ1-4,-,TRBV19,CASSQPTWRGIDNEKLFF,TGTGCCAGTAGCCAACCCACTTGGCGGGGGATTGACAATGAAAAACTGTTTTTT
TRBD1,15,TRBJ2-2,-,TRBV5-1,CASSVGTGGTGELFF,TGCGCCAGCAGTGTGGGGACAGGGGGCACCGGGGAGCTGTTTTTT
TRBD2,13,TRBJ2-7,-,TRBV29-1,CSVAGLAGDEQYF,TGCAGCGTTGCGGGATTAGCGGGAGACGAGCAGTACTTC
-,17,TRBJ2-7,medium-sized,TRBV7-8,CASSLLTGPSSIYEQYF,TGTGCCAGCAGCTTACTCACAGGGCCCTCTTCTATCTACGAGCAGTACTTC